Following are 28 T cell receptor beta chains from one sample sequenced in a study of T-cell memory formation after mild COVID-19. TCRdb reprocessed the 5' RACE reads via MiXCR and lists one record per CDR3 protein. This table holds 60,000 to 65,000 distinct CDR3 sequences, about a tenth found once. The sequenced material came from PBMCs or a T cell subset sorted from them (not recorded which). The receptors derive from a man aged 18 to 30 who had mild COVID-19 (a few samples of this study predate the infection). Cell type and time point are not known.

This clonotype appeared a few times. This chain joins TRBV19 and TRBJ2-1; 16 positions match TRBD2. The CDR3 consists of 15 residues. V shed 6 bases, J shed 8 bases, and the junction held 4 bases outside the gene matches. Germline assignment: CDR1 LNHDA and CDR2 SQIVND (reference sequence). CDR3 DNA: TGTGCCAGTAGGGGACTAGCGGGGGGGCCGGATGAGCAGTTCTTC. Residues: CASRGLAGGPDEQFF.

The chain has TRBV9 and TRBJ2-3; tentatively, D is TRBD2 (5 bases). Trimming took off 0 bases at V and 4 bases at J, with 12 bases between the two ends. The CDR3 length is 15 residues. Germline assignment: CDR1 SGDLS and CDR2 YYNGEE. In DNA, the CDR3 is TGTGCCAGCAGCGTAGCTCCAGCGGTGCCAGATACGCAGTATTTT. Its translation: CASSVAPAVPDTQYF.

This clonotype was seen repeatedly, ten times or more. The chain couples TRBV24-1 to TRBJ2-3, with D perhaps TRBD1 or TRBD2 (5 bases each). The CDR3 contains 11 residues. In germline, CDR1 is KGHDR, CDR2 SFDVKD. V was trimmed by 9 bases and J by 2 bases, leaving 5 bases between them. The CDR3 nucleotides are TGTGCCACCGGGACCACAGATACGCAGTATTTT. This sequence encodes CATGTTDTQYF.

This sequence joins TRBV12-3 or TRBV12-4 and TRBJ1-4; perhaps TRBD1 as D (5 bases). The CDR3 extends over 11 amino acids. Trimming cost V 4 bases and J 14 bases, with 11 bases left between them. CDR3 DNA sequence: TGTGCCAGCAGTTCAGGTCGGGGGCTGTTTTTT. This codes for CASSSGRGLFF.

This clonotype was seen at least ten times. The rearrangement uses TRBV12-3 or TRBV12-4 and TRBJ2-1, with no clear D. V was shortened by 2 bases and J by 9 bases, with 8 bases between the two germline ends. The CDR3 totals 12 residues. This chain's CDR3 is CASSLSDAEQFF. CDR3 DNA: TGTGCCAGCAGTTTATCCGACGCTGAGCAGTTCTTC.

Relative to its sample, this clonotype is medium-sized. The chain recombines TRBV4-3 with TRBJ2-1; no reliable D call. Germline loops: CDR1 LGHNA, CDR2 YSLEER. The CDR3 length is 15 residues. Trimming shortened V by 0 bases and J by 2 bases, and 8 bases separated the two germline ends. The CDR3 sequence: CASSQEAVTYNEQFF. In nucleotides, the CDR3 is TGCGCCAGCAGCCAAGAGGCAGTTACCTACAATGAGCAGTTCTTC.

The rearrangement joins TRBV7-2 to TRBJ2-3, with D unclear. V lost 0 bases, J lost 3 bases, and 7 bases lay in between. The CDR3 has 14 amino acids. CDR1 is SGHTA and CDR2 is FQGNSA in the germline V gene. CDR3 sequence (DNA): TGTGCCAGCAGCTTAGCAACATGGACAGATACGCAGTATTTT. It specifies CASSLATWTDTQYF.

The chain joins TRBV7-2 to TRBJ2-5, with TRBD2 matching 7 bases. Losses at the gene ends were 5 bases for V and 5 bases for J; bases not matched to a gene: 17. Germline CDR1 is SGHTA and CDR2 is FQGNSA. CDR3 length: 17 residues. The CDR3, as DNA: TGTGCCAGCAGCGTGCTTGCGGGGGACTCCCAAGGGGAGACCCAGTACTTC. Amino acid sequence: CASSVLAGDSQGETQYF.

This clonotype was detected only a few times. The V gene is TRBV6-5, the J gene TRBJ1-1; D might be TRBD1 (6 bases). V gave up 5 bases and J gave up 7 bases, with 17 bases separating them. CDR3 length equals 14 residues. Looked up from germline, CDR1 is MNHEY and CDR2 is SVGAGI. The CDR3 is CASSKATGFVEAFF. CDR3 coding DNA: TGTGCCAGCAGTAAAGCCACAGGGTTCGTTGAAGCTTTCTTT.

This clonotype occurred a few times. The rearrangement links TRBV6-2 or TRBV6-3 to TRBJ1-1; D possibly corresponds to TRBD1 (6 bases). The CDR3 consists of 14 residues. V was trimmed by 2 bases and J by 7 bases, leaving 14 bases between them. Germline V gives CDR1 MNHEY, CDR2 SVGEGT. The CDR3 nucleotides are TGTGCCAGCAGTTACCGGGGGGCGGAACGTGAAGCTTTCTTT. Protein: CASSYRGAEREAFF.

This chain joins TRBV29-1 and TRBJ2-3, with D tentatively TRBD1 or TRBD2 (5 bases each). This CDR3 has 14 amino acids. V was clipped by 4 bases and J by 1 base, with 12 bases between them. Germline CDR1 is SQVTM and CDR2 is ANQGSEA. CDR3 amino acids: CSVGGSTGTDTQYF. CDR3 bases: TGCAGCGTTGGGGGGTCGACGGGCACAGATACGCAGTATTTT.

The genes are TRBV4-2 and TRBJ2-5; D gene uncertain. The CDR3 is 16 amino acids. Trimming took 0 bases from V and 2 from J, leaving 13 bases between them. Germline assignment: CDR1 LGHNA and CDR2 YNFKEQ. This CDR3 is CASSQDPAGSQETQYF. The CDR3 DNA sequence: TGTGCCAGCAGCCAAGATCCGGCCGGATCGCAAGAGACCCAGTACTTC.

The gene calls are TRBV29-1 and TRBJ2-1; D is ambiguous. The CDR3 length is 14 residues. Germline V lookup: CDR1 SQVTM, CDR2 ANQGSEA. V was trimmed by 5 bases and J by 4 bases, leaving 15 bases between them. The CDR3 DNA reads TGCAGCGTTTCAGTAGGTCTTATTTACAATGAGCAGTTCTTC. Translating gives CSVSVGLIYNEQFF.

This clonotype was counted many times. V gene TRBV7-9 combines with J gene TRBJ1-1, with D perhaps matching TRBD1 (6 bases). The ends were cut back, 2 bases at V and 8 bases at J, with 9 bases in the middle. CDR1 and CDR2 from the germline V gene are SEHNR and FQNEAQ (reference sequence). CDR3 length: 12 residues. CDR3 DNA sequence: TGTGCCAGCAGCTTAAACAGGGTAGAAGCTTTCTTT. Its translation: CASSLNRVEAFF.

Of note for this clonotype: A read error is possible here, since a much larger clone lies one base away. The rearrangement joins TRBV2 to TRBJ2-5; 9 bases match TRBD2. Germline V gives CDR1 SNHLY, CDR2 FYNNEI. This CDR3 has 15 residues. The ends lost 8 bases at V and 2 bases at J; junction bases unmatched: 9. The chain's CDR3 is CASGGGSGGQETQYF. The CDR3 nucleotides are TGTGCCAGCGGTGGGGGTAGCGGGGGACAAGAGACCCAGTACTTC.

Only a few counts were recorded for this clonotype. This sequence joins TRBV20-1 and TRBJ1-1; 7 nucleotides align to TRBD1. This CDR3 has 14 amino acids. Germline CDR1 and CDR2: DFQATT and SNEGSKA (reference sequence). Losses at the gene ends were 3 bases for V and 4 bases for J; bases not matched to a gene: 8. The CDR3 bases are TGCAGTGCTAGGGAACTACAGGGGAGCACTGAAGCTTTCTTT. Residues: CSARELQGSTEAFF.

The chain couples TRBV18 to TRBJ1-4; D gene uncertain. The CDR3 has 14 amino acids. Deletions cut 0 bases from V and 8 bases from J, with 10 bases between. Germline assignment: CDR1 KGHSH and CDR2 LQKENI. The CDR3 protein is CASSPPSVGEKLFF. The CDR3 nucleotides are TGTGCCAGCTCACCACCGTCGGTTGGCGAAAAACTGTTTTTT.

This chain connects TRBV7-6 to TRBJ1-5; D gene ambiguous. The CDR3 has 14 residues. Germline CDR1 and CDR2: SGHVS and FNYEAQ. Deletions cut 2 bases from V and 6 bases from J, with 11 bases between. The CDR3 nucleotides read TGTGCCAGCAGCTTATTCCGGGGAAGTCAGCCCCAGCATTTT. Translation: CASSLFRGSQPQHF.

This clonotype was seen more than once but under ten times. The CDR3 reads CASSLWTSGSTDTQYF. In DNA, the CDR3 is TGCGCCAGCAGCTTGTGGACTAGCGGGTCAACAGATACGCAGTATTTT. The gene calls are TRBV5-1 and TRBJ2-3; 11 positions match TRBD2. With V trimmed by 1 base and J by 3 bases, 4 bases remained unmatched. This CDR3 region has 16 residues. The germline gives CDR1 SGHRS, CDR2 YFSETQ.

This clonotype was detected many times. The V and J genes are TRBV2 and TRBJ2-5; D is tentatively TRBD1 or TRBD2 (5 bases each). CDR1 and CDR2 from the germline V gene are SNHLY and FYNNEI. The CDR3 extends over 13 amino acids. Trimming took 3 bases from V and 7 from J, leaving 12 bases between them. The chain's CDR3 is CASSDGAAGTQYF. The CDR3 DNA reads TGTGCCAGCAGTGACGGGGCGGCGGGGACCCAGTACTTC. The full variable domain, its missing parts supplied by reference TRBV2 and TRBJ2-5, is EPEVTQTPSHQVTQMGQEVILRCVPISNHLYFYWYRQILGQKVEFLVSFYNNEISEKSEIFDDQFSVERPDGSNFTLKIRSTKLEDSAMYFCASSDGAAGTQYFGPGTRLLVL.

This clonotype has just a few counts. The CDR3 DNA follows: TGTGCCAGCAGCCCGGGGCCTAATTCACCCCTCCACTTT. This translates into CASSPGPNSPLHF. This sequence joins TRBV2 and TRBJ1-6; tentatively, D is TRBD1 (5 bases). Germline CDR1 SNHLY, CDR2 FYNNEI. Trimming removed 6 bases from V and 6 bases from J, with 9 bases in between. The CDR3 sequence is 13 residues long.

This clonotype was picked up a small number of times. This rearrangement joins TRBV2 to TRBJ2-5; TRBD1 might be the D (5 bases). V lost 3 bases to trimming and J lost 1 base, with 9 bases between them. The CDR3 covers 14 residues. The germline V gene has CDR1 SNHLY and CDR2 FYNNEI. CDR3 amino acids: CASSDSRAQETQYF. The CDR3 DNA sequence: TGTGCCAGCAGTGACTCCAGGGCCCAAGAGACCCAGTACTTC.

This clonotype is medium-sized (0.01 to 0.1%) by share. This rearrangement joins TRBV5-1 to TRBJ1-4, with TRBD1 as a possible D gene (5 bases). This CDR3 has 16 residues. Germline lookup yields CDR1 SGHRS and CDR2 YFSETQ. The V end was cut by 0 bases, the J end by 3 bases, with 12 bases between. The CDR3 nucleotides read TGCGCCAGCAGCTTGGGGCTCCGGGACGCTAATGAAAAACTGTTTTTT. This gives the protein CASSLGLRDANEKLFF.

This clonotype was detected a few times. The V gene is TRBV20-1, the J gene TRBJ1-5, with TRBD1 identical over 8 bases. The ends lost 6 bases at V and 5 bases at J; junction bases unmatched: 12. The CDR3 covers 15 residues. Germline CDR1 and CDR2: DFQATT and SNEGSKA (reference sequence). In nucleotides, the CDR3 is TGCAGTGCCCCGGTGGGGACAGGCGAAGATCAGCCCCAGCATTTT. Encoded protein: CSAPVGTGEDQPQHF.

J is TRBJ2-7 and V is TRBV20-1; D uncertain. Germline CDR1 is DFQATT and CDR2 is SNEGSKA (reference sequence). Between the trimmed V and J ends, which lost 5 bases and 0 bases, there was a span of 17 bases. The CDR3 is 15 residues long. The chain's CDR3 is CSASRASLASYEQYV. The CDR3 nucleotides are TGCAGTGCTTCCCGGGCCAGCCTCGCCTCCTACGAGCAGTACGTC.

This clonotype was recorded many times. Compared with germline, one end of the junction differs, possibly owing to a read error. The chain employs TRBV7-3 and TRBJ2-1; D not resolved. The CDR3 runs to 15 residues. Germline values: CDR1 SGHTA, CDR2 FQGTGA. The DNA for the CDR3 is TGTGCCAGCAGCATAACCGCGAGCTCCTACAATGAGCAGTTCTTC. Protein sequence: CASSITASSYNEQFF.

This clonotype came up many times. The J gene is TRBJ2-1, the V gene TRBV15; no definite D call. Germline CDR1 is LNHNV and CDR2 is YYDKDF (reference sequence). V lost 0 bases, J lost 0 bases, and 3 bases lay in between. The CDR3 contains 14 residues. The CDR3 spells CATSRDYSYNEQFF. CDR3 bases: TGTGCCACCAGCAGAGATTACTCCTACAATGAGCAGTTCTTC.

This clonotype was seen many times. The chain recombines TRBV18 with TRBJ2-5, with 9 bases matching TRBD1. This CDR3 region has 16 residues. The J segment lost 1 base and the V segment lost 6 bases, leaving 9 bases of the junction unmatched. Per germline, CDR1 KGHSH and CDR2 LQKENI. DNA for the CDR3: TGTGCCAGCTCGCCTCCTCCGGGACAGGGCCAAGAGACCCAGTACTTC. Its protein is CASSPPPGQGQETQYF.